Listed here are 11 T cell receptor beta chains from one sample, sequenced in a study of PD-L1 blockade in urothelial cancer. The protocol was immunoSEQ multiplex PCR, while the TCRdb copy is restricted to in-frame clones and leaves out a portion. The data show 50,000 to 55,000 clones, with around 72% seen just once and less than 5% held by the top ten. This sample's time point: pretreatment peripheral blood. The specimen was PBMCs, collected around atezolizumab (anti-PD-L1) treatment. Receptors were obtained from a man aged 70 or older with urothelial cancer.

The V gene is TRBV19, the J gene TRBJ2-1; 8 nucleotides match TRBD2. Germline lookup yields CDR1 LNHDA and CDR2 SQIVND (reference sequence). The J segment lost 7 bases and the V segment lost 7 bases, leaving 15 bases of the junction unmatched. The CDR3 sequence is 16 residues long. The CDR3 here is CASNPGAGAQGNEQFF. As DNA, the CDR3 is TGTGCCAGTAACCCCGGAGCGGGAGCACAAGGGAATGAGCAGTTCTTC.

This clone came up a few times. V is TRBV4-3 and J is TRBJ2-7; weak D call: TRBD2 (7 bases). CDR3 length: 18 amino acids. Germline CDR1 LGHNA, CDR2 YSLEER. Trimming removed 0 bases at V and 5 bases at J, with 23 bases between. For the CDR3, the DNA is TGCGCCAGCAGCCAAGATCATCCTCGGGGGGCCACAGGTAACGAGCAGTACTTC. Its protein product is CASSQDHPRGATGNEQYF.

This clone occurred a few times. The V and J genes are TRBV2 and TRBJ2-1; 7 bases agree with TRBD2. Germline values: CDR1 SNHLY, CDR2 FYNNEI. V trimming: 8 bases; J trimming: 2 bases; junction bases outside the gene matches: 12. The CDR3 contains 16 residues. CDR3 region: CASSERGRSPYNEQFF. The CDR3 nucleotides read TGTGCCAGCTCCGAACGCGGGAGATCCCCCTACAATGAGCAGTTCTTC.

This clone occurred a few times. This chain uses TRBV7-6 with TRBJ2-7; a weak D match, TRBD1 (6 bases). This CDR3 is 15 amino acids long. The germline V gene encodes CDR1 SGHVS and CDR2 FNYEAQ. V lost 1 base to trimming and J lost 5 bases, with 15 bases between them. CDR3 residues: CASSLEPGVRHEQYF. The DNA for the CDR3 is TGTGCCAGCAGCTTAGAACCAGGGGTCCGCCACGAGCAGTACTTC.

The rearrangement uses TRBV11-3 and TRBJ2-5; D not resolved. Germline assignment: CDR1 SGHNT and CDR2 YENEEA. The V end lost 2 bases, the J end lost 4 bases, and 8 bases lay between the germline ends. CDR3 length equals 13 residues. This CDR3 is CASSLTPGETQYF. The CDR3 DNA follows: TGTGCCAGCAGCTTAACCCCCGGAGAGACCCAGTACTTC.

V gene TRBV9 combines with J gene TRBJ1-4; maybe TRBD1 (5 bases). Germline lookup yields CDR1 SGDLS and CDR2 YYNGEE. The V end was cut by 4 bases, the J end by 8 bases, with 18 bases between. The CDR3 extends over 15 amino acids. The CDR3 region is CASSPLIGAAEKLFF. CDR3 nucleotides: TGTGCCAGCAGCCCCCTTATAGGGGCGGCGGAAAAACTGTTTTTT.

Details on this clone: Different DNA sequences within this sample yield the same CDR3. The V and J genes are TRBV7-2 and TRBJ2-1; 11 bases map to TRBD2. The V segment lost 3 bases and the J segment 4 bases; nucleotides outside the gene matches: 2. This CDR3 comprises 15 residues. Germline loops: CDR1 SGHTA, CDR2 FQGNSA. In DNA form, the CDR3 reads TGTGCCAGCAGCTTGGGGACTAGCGGATACAATGAGCAGTTCTTC. Translation: CASSLGTSGYNEQFF. The full variable domain, in which reference TRBV7-2 and TRBJ2-1 provide the parts outside the CDR3, is GAGVSQSPSNKVTEKGKDVELRCDPISGHTALYWYRQSLGQGLEFLIYFQGNSAPDKSGLPSDRFSAERTGGSVSTLTIQRTQQEDSAVYLCASSLGTSGYNEQFFGPGTRLTVL.

The V gene is TRBV5-1, the J gene TRBJ1-2; D may be TRBD1 (5 bases). The ends were cut back, 1 base at V and 8 bases at J, with 18 bases in the middle. This CDR3 spans 15 amino acids. Germline loops: CDR1 SGHRS, CDR2 YFSETQ. CDR3 nucleotides: TGCGCCAGCAGCTTGCTTCTTTCGGGGGTGGGAGGCTACACCTTC. Its translation: CASSLLLSGVGGYTF.

In nucleotides, the CDR3 is TGTGCCAGCAGCGAATTTACAGGGGGCACTTTCTACAATGAGCAGTTCTTC. It translates to CASSEFTGGTFYNEQFF. The chain has TRBV5-6 and TRBJ2-1; 9 nucleotides match TRBD1. Per the germline V gene, CDR1 is SGHDT and CDR2 is YYEEEE. J was trimmed by 3 bases and V by 4 bases; bases with no gene match: 11. The CDR3 totals 17 residues. The full variable domain, in which reference TRBV5-6 and TRBJ2-1 provide the parts outside the CDR3, is DAGVTQSPTHLIKTRGQQVTLRCSPKSGHDTVSWYQQALGQGPQFIFQYYEEEERQRGNFPDRFSGHQFPNYSSELNVNALLLGDSALYLCASSEFTGGTFYNEQFFGPGTRLTVL.

The V gene is TRBV5-1, the J gene TRBJ2-2; the match to TRBD2 covers 7 bases. Germline lookup yields CDR1 SGHRS and CDR2 YFSETQ. CDR3 length equals 17 residues. The J segment lost 1 base and the V segment lost 4 bases, leaving 10 bases of the junction unmatched. CDR3 residues: CASSVSRGGRNTGELFF. As DNA, the CDR3 is TGCGCCAGCAGCGTGTCCCGCGGCGGGAGGAACACCGGGGAGCTGTTTTTT.

The genes are TRBV5-8 and TRBJ2-5; 13 bases match TRBD2. Germline V lookup: CDR1 SGHTS, CDR2 YDEGEE. CDR3 length equals 16 residues. V dropped 3 bases and J dropped 2; count of bases not matched to a gene: 4. The CDR3 region has the DNA TGTGCCAGCAGCTCCGGGACTAGCGGGGTACAAGAGACCCAGTACTTC. Translation gives CASSSGTSGVQETQYF.